This TCR beta chain comes out of a study of identical twins (dated by TCRdb to about 2016). General notes on the study: The study deep-sequenced TCR alpha and beta repertoires from monozygotic twins, unrelated adults of various ages and cord blood to test whether fetal clonotypes persist. To rule out contamination, the twin experiments were replicated at different times with different library preparation protocols. Broad study findings and their caveats: Because the same donors could not be followed over many years, conclusions were based on cross-sectional statistical analysis. Compared with coincidental sharing between unrelated individuals, out-of-frame TCR alpha sequences shared between twins showed an excess of sequences with low generation probability. Abundant cord blood beta clonotypes carried fewer insertions; young adult naive repertoires showed a weaker similar trend, while memory repertoires showed none. A weaker excess of twin sharing was found in beta out-of-frame sequences because the signal-to-noise ratio was lowered by fewer shared sequences. In monozygotic twins, out-of-frame TCR alpha sharing was systematically underestimated by recombination models, although the models agreed with sharing between unrelated individuals. Invariant T cells such as MAIT and iNKT could partly confound zero-insertion analyses, although diverse VJ usage argued against such confounding for most clonotypes.

As for this clonotype: There is no known antigen for this receptor. There are no base qualities to consult, and no much larger clone falls within one base.

Every donor was a healthy Caucasian. Three unrelated non-twin adults were also sequenced: a male aged 18 to 30, a male aged 50 to 60 and a female aged 50 to 60. Using Miltenyi CD45RO+ enrichment and human naive T-cell isolation kits, memory (CD45RO+) and naive T cells were isolated from PBMC. The library was built by means of 5' RACE. Sequencing used an Illumina HiSeq 2000. A universal primer binding site was introduced by template switching, and a unique molecular identifier was present in the final cDNA, enabling accurate counting of TCR cDNA molecules. Specific primers in the conserved constant-segment region were used to synthesize first-strand cDNA for TCR alpha and beta chains. To control for contamination, each cDNA library was double barcoded with a SMART-Mk sample barcode plus Illumina barcodes. Two successive PCR steps introduced TruSeq adapter sequences along with Illumina sample barcodes. TCR alpha and beta cDNA libraries were sequenced on the Illumina HiSeq platform with custom primers. The paper's processing steps were these. Unique molecular identifiers were extracted from raw reads with MiGEC, and CDR3 positions were determined with MiXCR. For each individual, recombination models were inferred using an EM algorithm with the repgenHMM and IGoR tools. Shared clonotypes were analyzed with the tcR package in R, and sharing was normalized by the product of cloneset sizes. To study raw recombination without the effects of thymic and clonal selection, out-of-frame nonproductive sequences were analyzed. Using fastp at Q25 and MiXCR, TCRdb reprocessed the public reads and kept productive beta chains. Entries are consolidated by CDR3 protein sequence, retaining the most common genes and DNA. TCRdb, not the original authors, processed these V and J calls. This sample lists 350,000 or so distinct CDR3 sequences; approximately 8.8% were detected once. Of the sample, about 9.1% is held by the ten largest clones.

CDR1 and CDR2 are drawn from the germline V gene: MGHRA, YSYEKL. V ends up 5 bases short and J 4 bases short, with an unmatched junction base count of 3. The CDR3 numbers 13 residues from cysteine through phenylalanine. Only the CDR3 region is kept as DNA, spanning 39 bases read in frame from base 1. The receptor comes from a woman aged 50 to 60 in good health. The sequencing input was naive T cells sorted from blood. The cell subset or site label for this specimen denotes: cells isolated with a human naive T-cell isolation kit. Here the chain combines TRBV4-1 and TRBJ1-1; TRBD1 lines up with 8 middle nucleotides. The DNA reads as follows: TGCGCCAGCAGCGATGGGACAGGCACTGAAGCTTTCTTT. Translated, this gives CASSDGTGTEAFF.